Presented here are 24 T cell receptor beta chains from one specimen sequenced in a study of shared clonotypes between healthy human individuals. CD8 cells regarded as naive lacked CD45RO, were positively chosen for CCR7, and omitted terminally differentiated effector memory CD45RA+ cells. TCRdb's table, derived via immunoSEQ multiplex PCR, lists solely in-frame clones and lacks some. The sample includes fewer than 700,000 clones, 85% to 95% of them seen just once. Sample: naive CD8+ T cells sorted from blood. These receptors originate from a woman in her 30s in good health.

The rearrangement uses TRBV5-1 and TRBJ2-1; unclear D gene. The germline V gene encodes CDR1 SGHRS and CDR2 YFSETQ. The V end was cut by 1 base, the J end by 2 bases, with 16 bases between. The CDR3 totals 17 residues. The CDR3 DNA is TGCGCCAGCAGCTTGAGTGGTGAGGCCACGCCCTACAATGAGCAGTTCTTC. This codes for CASSLSGEATPYNEQFF.

The rearrangement uses TRBV5-4 and TRBJ2-7; a possible D gene is TRBD2 (5 bases). The CDR3 is 17 residues long. V lost 3 bases, J lost 1 base, and 20 bases lay in between. Looked up from germline, CDR1 is SGHNT and CDR2 is YYREEE (reference sequence). The CDR3 DNA sequence: TGTGCCAGCAGCTGGGGTGAGAGGGAAGAAGGTTCCTACGAGCAGTACTTC. It yields the protein CASSWGEREEGSYEQYF.

The genes are TRBV6-5 and TRBJ2-1; 10 bases match TRBD2. Germline trimming cut 2 bases from V and 9 bases from J; bases unmatched to any gene: 10. The CDR3 is made up of 16 amino acids. Germline V gives CDR1 MNHEY, CDR2 SVGAGI. CDR3: CASSYGSGRALGEQFF. Here the CDR3 DNA reads TGTGCCAGCAGTTACGGCAGCGGGAGGGCCTTGGGTGAGCAGTTCTTC.

In the case of this clone: This same CDR3 is encoded by further DNA sequences in the sample. The V call is TRBV6-5, the J call TRBJ1-1; D is uncertain. Trimming stripped 2 bases from V and 4 bases from J, with 11 bases between. CDR3 length equals 14 residues. Per the germline V gene, CDR1 is MNHEY and CDR2 is SVGAGI. In nucleotides, the CDR3 is TGTGCCAGCAGTTACGGTGGGTCGGGCACTGAAGCTTTCTTT. It yields the protein CASSYGGSGTEAFF.

This rearrangement joins TRBV13 to TRBJ2-7, with D unresolved. The CDR3 loop spans 14 amino acids. From germline, CDR1 is PRHDT and CDR2 FYEKMQ (reference sequence). V lost 2 bases and J 0 bases, leaving 8 bases between the germline ends. For the CDR3, the DNA is TGTGCCAGCAGCTTATACTCGAGCTCCTACGAGCAGTACTTC. Translating it yields CASSLYSSSYEQYF.

The chain uses TRBV14 and TRBJ2-7; the D gene is possibly TRBD2 (6 bases). Trimming shortened V by 0 bases and J by 0 bases, and 12 bases separated the two germline ends. Germline-derived CDR1 and CDR2 are SGHDN and FVKESK. This CDR3 is built from 16 residues. The CDR3, as DNA: TGTGCCAGCAGCCAAGACTGGAGGGCCGACTCCTACGAGCAGTACTTC. This gives the protein CASSQDWRADSYEQYF.

This clone was seen just once. At one boundary the junction diverges from the germline segment, which might be a read error. Other DNA variants within this sample encode the same CDR3. The CDR3 DNA follows: TGTGCCAGCAGTTACGGTGGGAACGCTGAAGCTTTCTTT. This gives the protein CASSYGGNAEAFF. This sequence joins TRBV6-5 and TRBJ1-1; D ambiguous. Germline V gene sequence: CDR1 MNHEY, CDR2 SVGAGI. This CDR3 comprises 13 residues.

V is TRBV2 and J is TRBJ2-7, with 12 positions matching TRBD2. CDR1 SNHLY and CDR2 FYNNEI come from the germline V gene. After removal of 6 bases from V and 7 bases from J, the junction contained 7 bases not matched to a gene. The CDR3 totals 14 residues. The CDR3, as DNA: TGTGCCAGCAGCGGACTAGCGGGACCAGGAGAGCAGTACTTC. Translating gives CASSGLAGPGEQYF.

CDR3 bases: TGTGCCAGCTCACTCCGGGACAGGGGCTACGAGCAGTACTTC. This translates into CASSLRDRGYEQYF. The rearrangement uses TRBV18 and TRBJ2-7; 10 bases match TRBD1. The V segment lost 4 bases and the J segment 3 bases; nucleotides outside the gene matches: 3. The CDR3 has 14 amino acids. Germline-derived CDR1 and CDR2 are KGHSH and LQKENI.

The V call is TRBV27, the J call TRBJ2-7; D is uncertain. The V gene lost 6 bases and the J gene lost 5 bases, with 17 bases spanning the gap. The CDR3 sequence is 14 residues long. The germline CDR1 and CDR2 sequences are MNHEY and SMNVEV (reference sequence). In DNA form, the CDR3 reads TGTGCCAGCAGCTCAGTACCGGGTCTGAACGAGCAGTACTTC. It yields the protein CASSSVPGLNEQYF.

The CDR3, as DNA: TGCGCCAGCAGCCCTATGGGGGGCTTCTACGAGCAGTACTTC. Encoded protein: CASSPMGGFYEQYF. This rearrangement joins TRBV4-1 to TRBJ2-7; TRBD1 or TRBD2 may be the D gene (6 bases each). Trimming removed 4 bases from V and 3 bases from J, with 13 bases in between. Germline V gives CDR1 MGHRA, CDR2 YSYEKL. There are 14 residues in the CDR3.

This chain joins TRBV19 and TRBJ1-1; 8 nucleotides agree with TRBD1. The CDR3 totals 14 residues. The ends lost 7 bases at V and 6 bases at J; junction bases unmatched: 10. Germline values: CDR1 LNHDA, CDR2 SQIVND (reference sequence). CDR3 sequence (DNA): TGTGCCAGTACCCTGGACAGGGATGCTCCTGAAGCTTTCTTT. Translating it yields CASTLDRDAPEAFF.

The chain uses TRBV19 and TRBJ2-7, with 12 bases identical to TRBD1. After removal of 3 bases from V and 3 bases from J, the junction contained 3 bases not matched to a gene. CDR1 LNHDA and CDR2 SQIVND come from the germline V gene (reference sequence). The CDR3 spans 15 residues. The CDR3 region is CASSMGQGAGYEQYF. In DNA form, the CDR3 reads TGTGCCAGTAGTATGGGACAGGGGGCAGGCTACGAGCAGTACTTC.

V and J are TRBV11-2 and TRBJ2-7; D gene unclear. The CDR3 contains 14 residues. Trimming took off 1 base at V and 4 bases at J, with 11 bases between the two ends. Germline CDR1 is SGHAT and CDR2 is FQNNGV. The chain's CDR3 is CASSLGAVVYEQYF. CDR3 bases: TGTGCCAGCAGCTTAGGGGCGGTGGTGTACGAGCAGTACTTC.

V usage is TRBV7-8 and J usage is TRBJ2-1; D remains unclear. Trimming pared 3 bases from V and 8 bases from J, leaving 11 bases between. CDR1 and CDR2 (germline): SGHVS, FQNEAQ. The CDR3 has 13 residues. DNA of the CDR3: TGTGCCAGCAGCTTGGCTGGCCCTCATGAGCAGTTCTTC. It is translated as CASSLAGPHEQFF.

This clone was seen just once. The J gene is TRBJ2-7, the V gene TRBV2; D is perhaps TRBD2 (6 bases). Germline V CDR1 and CDR2: SNHLY, FYNNEI. The V end was cut by 1 base, the J end by 3 bases, with 10 bases between. The length of the CDR3 is 14 residues. This CDR3 is CASSEGGEFYEQYF. CDR3 nucleotide sequence: TGTGCCAGCAGTGAAGGCGGGGAATTCTACGAGCAGTACTTC. Using reference TRBV2 and TRBJ2-7 for the parts outside the CDR3, the full variable domain is EPEVTQTPSHQVTQMGQEVILRCVPISNHLYFYWYRQILGQKVEFLVSFYNNEISEKSEIFDDQFSVERPDGSNFTLKIRSTKLEDSAMYFCASSEGGEFYEQYFGPGTRLTVT.

This CDR3 is CASSLNPGNEQYF. DNA for the CDR3: TGTGCCAGCAGCCTTAATCCAGGGAACGAGCAGTACTTC. The chain couples TRBV7-7 to TRBJ2-5, with D possibly TRBD1 on 5 matching bases. TRBJ2-7 explains the end of the DNA better; the J call may be wrong. CDR1 and CDR2 (germline): SSHAT, FNYEAQ (reference sequence). The CDR3 extends over 13 amino acids.

The V gene is TRBV19, the J gene TRBJ2-1; 8 bases fit TRBD1. CDR1 and CDR2 (germline): LNHDA, SQIVND (reference sequence). CDR3 length equals 17 residues. Trimming cost V 4 bases and J 4 bases; bases outside gene matches: 12. The CDR3, as DNA: TGTGCCAGTAGTACGGACAGGGCGGGAACCCAATACAATGAGCAGTTCTTC. Amino acids: CASSTDRAGTQYNEQFF. Based on the CDR3 plus reference TRBV19 and TRBJ2-1, the full variable domain is DGGITQSPKYLFRKEGQNVTLSCEQNLNHDAMYWYRQDPGQGLRLIYYSQIVNDFQKGDIAEGYSVSREKKESFPLTVTSAQKNPTAFYLCASSTDRAGTQYNEQFFGPGTRLTVL.

The J gene is TRBJ2-6, the V gene TRBV27; D remains unclear. Between the trimmed V and J ends, which lost 5 bases and 0 bases, there was a span of 5 bases. The CDR3 totals 14 residues. Germline values: CDR1 MNHEY, CDR2 SMNVEV (reference sequence). As DNA, the CDR3 is TGTGCCAGCAGTCTAATCTCTGGGGCCAACGTCCTGACTTTC. Its translation: CASSLISGANVLTF.

A word on this clone: Other DNA sequences in this specimen translate into the identical CDR3. The rearrangement joins TRBV27 to TRBJ1-5; 9 bases are a match to TRBD1. CDR1 MNHEY and CDR2 SMNVEV come from the germline V gene (reference sequence). After removal of 6 bases from V and 4 bases from J, the junction contained 7 bases not matched to a gene. This CDR3 has 15 amino acids. The CDR3 is CASSPGTGLNQPQHF. CDR3 bases: TGTGCCAGCAGCCCCGGGACAGGGCTTAATCAGCCCCAGCATTTT.

Here the CDR3 reads CASSPRRGNLEAFF. The CDR3 nucleotides are TGTGCCAGCAGCCCAAGGAGGGGGAATTTAGAAGCTTTCTTT. This chain uses TRBV9 with TRBJ1-1, with a possible D match to TRBD1 (6 bases). The CDR3 contains 14 residues. Germline values: CDR1 SGDLS, CDR2 YYNGEE. Trimming pared 4 bases from V and 8 bases from J, leaving 18 bases between. Full variable domain (rest looked up from reference TRBV9 and TRBJ1-1): DSGVTQTPKHLITATGQRVTLRCSPRSGDLSVYWYQQSLDQGLQFLIQYYNGEERAKGNILERFSAQQFPDLHSELNLSSLELGDSALYFCASSPRRGNLEAFFGQGTRLTVV.

The V call is TRBV5-4, the J call TRBJ2-4, with 8 bases that match TRBD2. Germline assignment: CDR1 SGHNT and CDR2 YYREEE (reference sequence). There are 16 residues in the CDR3. Germline trimming cut 4 bases from V and 4 bases from J; bases unmatched to any gene: 10. The CDR3 DNA reads TGTGCCAGCAGCCCCGCGGGAGGCGACAATAAAAACATTCAGTACTTC. Translating gives CASSPAGGDNKNIQYF.

The chain combines TRBV27 with TRBJ2-2; no reliable D call. The CDR3 is made up of 14 amino acids. Per germline, CDR1 MNHEY and CDR2 SMNVEV (reference sequence). V gave up 3 bases and J gave up 7 bases, with 12 bases separating them. The CDR3 nucleotides are TGTGCCAGCAGTTTGTCTGGACGGAGCGGGGAGCTGTTTTTT. This gives the protein CASSLSGRSGELFF.

The V call is TRBV27, the J call TRBJ2-7; 10 bases agree with TRBD1. J lost 2 bases, V lost 5 bases, and 6 bases had no gene match. The germline V gene has CDR1 MNHEY and CDR2 SMNVEV (reference sequence). The CDR3 is made up of 15 amino acids. The CDR3 nucleotides are TGTGCCAGCAGTCCCGTCGGACAGGGGGCCTACGAGCAGTACTTC. This gives the protein CASSPVGQGAYEQYF.